The 19 T cell receptor beta chains below all came from one sample that was sequenced in a study of CD8 T cells in ankylosing spondylitis. TCRdb redid the calling of the 5' RACE reads with MiXCR, one entry per CDR3 protein. The sample contains roughly 40,000 distinct CDR3 sequences, 2.7% of which appear only once. Sequenced input: blood, either unsorted or a sorted T cell fraction (not recorded which). The source of these receptors is a male donor with ankylosing spondylitis or in good health (not recorded which).

This clonotype was detected ten times or more. V and J are TRBV9 and TRBJ2-1; D possibly corresponds to TRBD2 (5 bases). The V end was cut by 1 base, the J end by 8 bases, with 10 bases between. The CDR3 contains 13 residues. Germline CDR1 and CDR2: SGDLS and YYNGEE. CDR3 nucleotide sequence: TGTGCCAGCAGCGTAATTTCTAGCTATGAGCAGTTCTTC. Residues: CASSVISSYEQFF. Looking up the rest from reference TRBV9 and TRBJ2-1 gives the full variable domain: DSGVTQTPKHLITATGQRVTLRCSPRSGDLSVYWYQQSLDQGLQFLIQYYNGEERAKGNILERFSAQQFPDLHSELNLSSLELGDSALYFCASSVISSYEQFFGPGTRLTVL.

Many counts were recorded for this clonotype. The V call is TRBV9, the J call TRBJ1-2; a possible D gene is TRBD1 (5 bases). Trimming cost V 0 bases and J 8 bases, with 14 bases left between them. The germline CDR1 and CDR2 sequences are SGDLS and YYNGEE. The CDR3 contains 14 residues. CDR3: CASSVGGTARGYTF. The CDR3 nucleotides read TGTGCCAGCAGCGTAGGAGGGACGGCCCGCGGCTACACCTTC.

This clonotype appeared many times. The chain employs TRBV9 and TRBJ2-5; 7 bases are a match to TRBD1. Trimming removed 3 bases from V and 9 bases from J; junction bases left unmatched: 8. Germline CDR1 SGDLS, CDR2 YYNGEE. The CDR3 sequence is 13 residues long. CDR3 residues: CASSATLTGAQYF. In DNA form, the CDR3 reads TGTGCCAGCAGCGCCACCCTAACAGGGGCCCAGTACTTC.

By proportion, this clonotype is medium-sized (0.01 to 0.1%). The V call is TRBV9, the J call TRBJ2-1, with D perhaps matching TRBD2 (5 bases). V dropped 3 bases and J dropped 9 bases, with 10 bases sitting between them. The germline V gene has CDR1 SGDLS and CDR2 YYNGEE. There are 12 residues in the CDR3. The CDR3 is CASSAREGEQFF. CDR3 nucleotide sequence: TGTGCCAGCAGCGCTCGGGAAGGTGAGCAGTTCTTC.

This clonotype was seen repeatedly, ten times or more. The rearrangement links TRBV9 to TRBJ2-5; D is possibly TRBD1 or TRBD2 (6 bases each). Germline-derived CDR1 and CDR2 are SGDLS and YYNGEE. The V and J ends lost 1 base and 1 base respectively, with 11 bases between them. The CDR3 covers 15 residues. CDR3 sequence (DNA): TGTGCCAGCAGCGTAAACTCGGGGGCCCAAGAGACCCAGTACTTC. This codes for CASSVNSGAQETQYF.

This clonotype was recorded many times. The chain recombines TRBV9 with TRBJ2-7; the match to TRBD2 covers 8 bases. Trimming at V came to 0 bases and at J to 0 bases, leaving 5 bases not matched to a gene. CDR1 is SGDLS and CDR2 is YYNGEE in the germline V gene. CDR3 size: 16 residues. Here the CDR3 reads CASSVEASGFSYEQYF. DNA for the CDR3: TGTGCCAGCAGCGTAGAGGCTAGCGGGTTCTCCTACGAGCAGTACTTC.

This clonotype was seen ten or more times. V usage is TRBV9 and J usage is TRBJ2-1; 13 nucleotides match TRBD2. Germline V gene sequence: CDR1 SGDLS, CDR2 YYNGEE. J was trimmed by 4 bases and V by 3 bases; bases with no gene match: 4. The CDR3 is made up of 16 amino acids. In DNA form, the CDR3 reads TGTGCCAGCAGCGAGGGGACTAGCGGGGCTTACAATGAGCAGTTCTTC. Protein sequence: CASSEGTSGAYNEQFF.

This clonotype was seen at least ten times. The V gene is TRBV9, the J gene TRBJ2-5, with 7 positions matching TRBD2. Germline values: CDR1 SGDLS, CDR2 YYNGEE. The CDR3 has 17 residues. After removal of 0 bases from V and 2 bases from J, the junction contained 10 bases not matched to a gene. CDR3 amino acids: CASSVALGGAGQETQYF. CDR3 in DNA: TGTGCCAGCAGCGTAGCTCTGGGAGGAGCGGGGCAAGAGACCCAGTACTTC.

This clonotype has at least ten counts. The gene calls are TRBV9 and TRBJ2-3; perhaps TRBD1 as D (6 bases). The CDR3 contains 13 residues. V was pared by 1 base and J by 6 bases, with 9 bases between. Looked up from germline, CDR1 is SGDLS and CDR2 is YYNGEE. The CDR3 sequence is CASSVWGPDTQYF. The CDR3 DNA sequence: TGTGCCAGCAGCGTATGGGGGCCGGATACGCAGTATTTT.

This clonotype was seen repeatedly, ten times or more. The chain uses TRBV9 and TRBJ2-3, with TRBD1 identical over 9 bases. Germline CDR1 and CDR2: SGDLS and YYNGEE. The J segment lost 4 bases and the V segment lost 2 bases, leaving 8 bases of the junction unmatched. The CDR3 sequence is 16 residues long. The CDR3 here is CASSVRGGQGPDTQYF. The DNA for the CDR3 is TGTGCCAGCAGCGTTAGGGGGGGACAGGGCCCAGATACGCAGTATTTT.

This clonotype was seen many times. The chain combines TRBV9 with TRBJ2-5; the D gene is possibly TRBD1 (6 bases). This CDR3 contains 13 residues. The V and J ends lost 0 bases and 5 bases respectively, with 8 bases between them. The germline CDR1 and CDR2 sequences are SGDLS and YYNGEE. The CDR3 nucleotides read TGTGCCAGCAGCGTAGTTGGGGGCGAGACCCAGTACTTC. Translated: CASSVVGGETQYF.

This clonotype appeared many times. The CDR3 DNA reads as TGTGCCAGCAGCGGTAGCTACGGGAATGAGCAGTTCTTC. Amino acid sequence: CASSGSYGNEQFF. The gene calls are TRBV9 and TRBJ2-1; D gene unclear. Germline V CDR1 and CDR2: SGDLS, YYNGEE. Trimming cost V 3 bases and J 7 bases, with 11 bases left between them. The CDR3 totals 13 residues.

This clonotype was found many times. The V and J genes are TRBV9 and TRBJ2-7; D is unclear. Germline CDR1 and CDR2: SGDLS and YYNGEE. The ends were cut back, 1 base at V and 5 bases at J, with 16 bases in the middle. The CDR3 extends over 15 amino acids. CDR3 nucleotides: TGTGCCAGCAGCGTATCGGCTACCCTCCTCGACGAGCAGTACTTC. This codes for CASSVSATLLDEQYF.

This clonotype was counted at least ten times. The V gene is TRBV9, the J gene TRBJ1-1; TRBD1 matches at 8 bases. Germline V lookup: CDR1 SGDLS, CDR2 YYNGEE. The V and J ends lost 0 bases and 0 bases, in that order; junction bases with no gene match: 10. This CDR3 is 18 amino acids long. CDR3 residues: CASSVGVTGGVMNTEAFF. CDR3 sequence (DNA): TGTGCCAGCAGCGTAGGTGTAACAGGGGGAGTCATGAACACTGAAGCTTTCTTT.

By share, this clonotype counts as medium-sized. The genes are TRBV9 and TRBJ2-5; D tentatively fits TRBD1 or TRBD2 (5 bases each). CDR3 size: 12 residues. Germline assignment: CDR1 SGDLS and CDR2 YYNGEE. The V end was cut by 0 bases, the J end by 5 bases, with 5 bases between. The CDR3 region has the DNA TGTGCCAGCAGCGTAGGGGGGGAGACCCAGTACTTC. This sequence encodes CASSVGGETQYF.

This clonotype was detected ten times or more. This chain joins TRBV9 and TRBJ2-1; 10 bases fit TRBD2. Germline CDR1 is SGDLS and CDR2 is YYNGEE. The CDR3 sequence is 15 residues long. The J segment lost 2 bases and the V segment lost 2 bases, leaving 1 base of the junction unmatched. Written as DNA, the CDR3 is TGTGCCAGCAGCGTTACTAGCGGGACCTACAATGAGCAGTTCTTC. Translation gives CASSVTSGTYNEQFF.

This clonotype occurred many times. The chain couples TRBV9 to TRBJ1-1, with D hard to call. Between the trimmed V and J ends, which lost 3 bases and 5 bases, there was a span of 14 bases. This CDR3 has 14 amino acids. CDR1 and CDR2 (germline): SGDLS, YYNGEE. Written as DNA, the CDR3 is TGTGCCAGCAGCGGGGCTACGACGGGGACTGAAGCTTTCTTT. Translating gives CASSGATTGTEAFF.

At least ten counts were recorded for this clonotype. CDR3 in DNA: TGTGCCAGCAGCGTAGAAGGGGGCACTGAAGCTTTCTTT. Translating gives CASSVEGGTEAFF. The chain joins TRBV9 to TRBJ1-1; maybe TRBD1 (6 bases). CDR1 is SGDLS and CDR2 is YYNGEE in the germline V gene. V dropped 0 bases and J dropped 4 bases, with 7 bases sitting between them. The CDR3 length is 13 residues.

This clonotype was picked up many times. The chain links TRBV9 to TRBJ2-7; 10 bases map to TRBD1. V lost 4 bases to trimming and J lost 6 bases; unmatched junction nucleotides: 7. The CDR3 loop spans 14 amino acids. CDR1 is SGDLS, CDR2 YYNGEE, per germline. This chain's CDR3 is CASSQGQGLSEQYF. DNA of the CDR3: TGTGCCAGCAGCCAGGGACAGGGGCTTAGCGAGCAGTACTTC.